Included here is one T cell receptor (beta chain) sequence, with context. Its antigen remains unidentified. These data come from a study of T cell responses to AZD1222 COVID-19 vaccine. General study points: Close to half of all spike-specific TCRs reportedly target regions of the variants that are unmutated. Baseline seropositivity characterized only 5 or 6 AZD1222 recipients.

CDR1 and CDR2 (germline): LNHNV, YYDKDF (reference sequence). V gave up 0 bases and J gave up 0 bases, with 11 bases separating them. The CDR3 sequence is 16 residues long. The data were produced by immunoSEQ multiplex PCR, yet TCRdb's version contains in-frame clones alone and is incomplete. The repertoire holds fewer than 85,000 clones, with about 90% as singletons. This sequence joins TRBV15 and TRBJ1-1; D ambiguous. The source was peripheral blood, collected 28 days after the second AZD1222 dose. The source of this sequence is an adult who received the AZD1222 COVID-19 vaccine. CDR3 protein: CATSRDGGGMNTEAFF. The CDR3 DNA sequence: TGTGCCACCAGCAGAGATGGCGGCGGTATGAACACTGAAGCTTTCTTT.